In this sample, the clone carrying this TCR beta chain turned up many times. What it recognizes is unknown. Synthesis of cDNA used 5'RACE (with 10-nucleotide random UMIs). TCRdb used MiXCR to reprocess the 5' RACE reads, holding one entry per CDR3 protein. Of about 30,000 distinct CDR3 sequences in the sample, approximately 5% were seen once. The sample comes from a study of neurological immune-mediated disorders. Findings and limits, study-wide: TCR-beta repertoires seemed private in all groups, with no expanded CDR3 amino acid sequences shared.

Use was made of 750,000 to 1,000,000 CD4+ or CD8+ T cells in sorted libraries. Germline loops: CDR1 LNHDA, CDR2 SQIVND (reference sequence). The CDR3 has 16 residues. The V end was cut by 3 bases, the J end by 3 bases, with 17 bases between. The TCR sequence derives from a woman in her 50s in good health. The V gene is TRBV19, the J gene TRBJ2-5; maybe TRBD2 (5 bases). The sequenced sample consisted of CD4+ T cells from blood. The DNA of the CDR3 is TGTGCCAGTAGTATTAACGGACTCATGGTTAAAGAGACCCAGTACTTC. This translates into CASSINGLMVKETQYF.